These 24 T cell receptor beta chains share one sample of origin, sequenced in a study of metastatic and nonmetastatic thyroid tumors. The entire patient cohort was treatment-naive prior to thyroid surgery. TCRdb re-processed the PCR reads through MiXCR. The table lists under 40,000 clones, more than 15% of them singletons. The sample taken for sequencing was blood. The receptors shown here come from a female donor with papillary thyroid cancer or a benign thyroid nodule (not recorded which). Some clones in this sample may be carry-over from other donors' samples.

At least ten counts were recorded for this clone. The chain links TRBV5-1 to TRBJ2-1, with D possibly TRBD1 on 6 matching bases. The germline CDR1 and CDR2 sequences are SGHRS and YFSETQ. This CDR3 spans 15 amino acids. Trimming pared 4 bases from V and 5 bases from J, leaving 16 bases between. CDR3 protein: CASSPEGDPDNEQFF. CDR3 DNA: TGCGCCAGCAGCCCCGAGGGGGACCCCGACAATGAGCAGTTCTTC.

By its share, this clone is medium-sized (0.01 to 0.1%). This chain uses TRBV11-1 with TRBJ2-1, with D tentatively TRBD1 (6 bases). V was trimmed by 8 bases and J by 7 bases, leaving 12 bases between them. Germline assignment: CDR1 SGHAT and CDR2 FQDESV (reference sequence). The CDR3 spans 12 residues. This CDR3 reads CASRAGVNEQFF. DNA for the CDR3: TGTGCCAGCCGGGCAGGGGTAAATGAGCAGTTCTTC. Variable domain in full (rest from reference TRBV11-1 and TRBJ2-1): EAEVAQSPRYKITEKSQAVAFWCDPISGHATLYWYRQILGQGPELLVQFQDESVVDDSQLPKDRFSAERLKGVDSTLKIQPAELGDSAMYLCASRAGVNEQFFGPGTRLTVL.

The chain has TRBV10-1 and TRBJ2-3; TRBD2 aligns across 7 bases. In germline, CDR1 is WNHNN, CDR2 SYGVQD (reference sequence). Germline trimming cut 0 bases from V and 7 bases from J; bases unmatched to any gene: 7. The CDR3 consists of 15 residues. The CDR3 coding sequence is TGCGCCAGCAGTGAGTCCGCGGGAGTGACAAATACGCAGTATTTT. Protein product: CASSESAGVTNTQYF.

This clone was recorded many times. At one end the junction does not follow the germline gene, possibly because of a read error. V usage is TRBV11-2 and J usage is TRBJ2-7; no firm D call. The CDR3 runs 15 residues. The germline V gene has CDR1 SGHAT and CDR2 FQNNGV. The DNA of the CDR3 is TGTGCCAGCAGCGCGAGCTACAAGGGCTCCCACGAGCAGTACTTC. This encodes CASSASYKGSHEQYF.

A word on this clone: One base away lies a much larger clone, so this may be a sequencing read error. The V and J genes are TRBV7-2 and TRBJ2-4; D might be TRBD1 (6 bases). The germline gives CDR1 SGHTA, CDR2 FQGNSA. This CDR3 has 15 residues. DNA of the CDR3: TGTGCCAGCAGCTTAGGGTTGGGGGCCAAAAACATTAAGTACTTC. Translation: CASSLGLGAKNIKYF. Variable domain in full (rest from reference TRBV7-2 and TRBJ2-4): GAGVSQSPSNKVTEKGKDVELRCDPISGHTALYWYRQSLGQGLEFLIYFQGNSAPDKSGLPSDRFSAERTGGSVSTLTIQRTQQEDSAVYLCASSLGLGAKNIKYFGAGTRLSVL.

This clone was recorded at least ten times. The CDR3, as DNA: TGTGCCAGCAGTTACTCGTGGGTGGGAACCTACGAGCAGTACTTC. It specifies CASSYSWVGTYEQYF. J is TRBJ2-7 and V is TRBV6-5, with no clear D. Between the trimmed V and J ends, which lost 0 bases and 2 bases, there was a span of 11 bases. CDR1 and CDR2 (germline): MNHEY, SVGAGI. The CDR3 has 15 amino acids.

In DNA form, the CDR3 reads TGTGCCACCAGAGAGGATCTAGCTATTGCTGAGCAGTTCTTC. Its translation: CATREDLAIAEQFF. This sequence joins TRBV28 and TRBJ2-1; the D gene is possibly TRBD2 (5 bases). This CDR3 contains 14 residues. Germline V lookup: CDR1 MDHEN, CDR2 SYDVKM. Trimming removed 10 bases from V and 9 bases from J, with 22 bases in between.

This clone has ten or more counts. This chain links TRBV5-1 with TRBJ2-2, with 8 bases matching TRBD2. Unmatched junction bases numbered 5, after V lost 1 base and J lost 3 bases. In germline, CDR1 is SGHRS, CDR2 YFSETQ. The CDR3 is 16 residues long. The CDR3 coding sequence is TGCGCCAGCAGCTTGCTTAGCGGGGCGGACACCGGGGAGCTGTTTTTT. This translates into CASSLLSGADTGELFF.

This clone was seen only a few times. The chain is built from TRBV10-2 and TRBJ2-3, with 9 bases that match TRBD1. Germline CDR1 is WSHSY and CDR2 is SAAADI. The junction had 6 bases not matched to a gene; V was cut back by 7 bases and J by 1 base. This CDR3 spans 15 amino acids. The chain's CDR3 is CASTKRDRGTDTQYF. CDR3 sequence (DNA): TGCGCCAGCACCAAAAGGGACAGGGGCACAGATACGCAGTATTTT.

As concerns this clone: A much larger clone is a single base away; this may be a read error. This sample also contains other DNA sequences that code for the same CDR3. The V gene is TRBV27, the J gene TRBJ1-3; no clear D. Germline CDR1 MNHEY, CDR2 SMNVEV (reference sequence). The CDR3 covers 18 residues. The chain's CDR3 is CASSPSLGLVSAGNTIYF. For the CDR3, the DNA is TGTGCCAGCAGTCCAAGTCTGGGCCTCGTCTCGGCTGGAAACACCATCTATTTT.

By sample fraction, this clone is medium-sized. V usage is TRBV12-3 or TRBV12-4 and J usage is TRBJ2-7; D not resolved. The CDR3 sequence is 13 residues long. V lost 5 bases and J lost 0, with 8 bases in between. The CDR3 is CASSLDISYEQYF. DNA for the CDR3: TGTGCCAGCAGTCTTGACATCTCCTACGAGCAGTACTTC.

This clone was seen more than once but under ten times. CDR3 bases: TGTGCCAGCAGTGAATCGGGGGTCTCTGGAAACACCATATATTTT. It encodes CASSESGVSGNTIYF. The rearrangement joins TRBV2 to TRBJ1-3; D might be TRBD1 (5 bases). CDR1 is SNHLY, CDR2 FYNNEI, per germline. The germline V and J ends were trimmed by 2 bases and 0 bases, with 8 bases remaining between them. The CDR3 contains 15 residues.

This clone has a count of ten or more. V is TRBV29-1 and J is TRBJ2-1, with 8 bases identical to TRBD1. CDR3 size: 14 residues. From germline, CDR1 is SQVTM and CDR2 ANQGSEA. J gave up 8 bases and V 2 bases, and 8 bases lay outside the gene matches. DNA of the CDR3: TGCAGCGTTGAAAGACAGGGGAACGGGGATGAGCAGTTCTTC. It specifies CSVERQGNGDEQFF.

This clone showed up just a few times. The rearrangement joins TRBV6-1 to TRBJ1-6, with a weak D call TRBD1 (5 bases). The CDR3 length is 11 residues. Germline V gives CDR1 MNHNS, CDR2 SASEGT. V was clipped by 7 bases and J by 13 bases, with 11 bases between them. CDR3 sequence reads: CASIPRGPLHF. The DNA of the CDR3 is TGTGCCAGCATCCCGAGGGGTCCCCTCCACTTT.

This clone was recorded many times. The chain carries TRBV28 and TRBJ1-4, with 11 nucleotides matching TRBD1. Per the germline V gene, CDR1 is MDHEN and CDR2 is SYDVKM. V shed 5 bases, J shed 12 bases, and the junction held 8 bases outside the gene matches. The CDR3 covers 14 residues. The DNA for the CDR3 is TGTGCCAGCAGTCCAGGGGACAGGGGGAAGGAACTGTTTTTT. Its translation: CASSPGDRGKELFF. The full variable domain, rest sourced from reference TRBV28 and TRBJ1-4, is DVKVTQSSRYLVKRTGEKVFLECVQDMDHENMFWYRQDPGLGLRLIYFSYDVKMKEKGDIPEGYSVSREKKERFSLILESASTNQTSMYLCASSPGDRGKELFFGSGTQLSVL.

There are many counts of this clone. V gene TRBV28 combines with J gene TRBJ1-5, with a tentative D call TRBD1 (5 bases). With 4 bases removed from V and 4 bases from J, the gap between germline ends came to 14 bases. Per the germline V gene, CDR1 is MDHEN and CDR2 is SYDVKM. This CDR3 has 15 residues. The CDR3 here is CASSYGQGINQPQHF. CDR3 sequence (DNA): TGTGCCAGCAGTTACGGGCAGGGAATAAATCAGCCCCAGCATTTT.

This clone was found many times. The same CDR3 arises from other DNA sequences in this sample as well. The chain is built from TRBV4-3 and TRBJ2-5, with 8 positions matching TRBD2. V lost 0 bases, J lost 5 bases, and 8 bases stayed unmatched. CDR1 LGHNA and CDR2 YSLEER come from the germline V gene. The length of the CDR3 is 16 residues. Here the CDR3 reads CASSQDRSGSGETQYF. The CDR3 bases are TGCGCCAGCAGCCAAGATCGCAGCGGGAGCGGGGAGACCCAGTACTTC.

The rearrangement links TRBV3-1 to TRBJ2-5; 8 bases align to TRBD1. The CDR3 contains 15 residues. The V and J ends lost 5 bases and 5 bases, in that order; junction bases with no gene match: 10. Germline V gene sequence: CDR1 LGHDT, CDR2 YNNKEL (reference sequence). The CDR3 DNA is TGTGCCAGCAGCGCCCAGCAGGGGGCGCGGGAGACCCAGTACTTC. Its protein product is CASSAQQGARETQYF.

This clone was seen many times. This chain uses TRBV30 with TRBJ2-7; 10 positions agree with TRBD1. This CDR3 contains 14 residues. V lost 1 base and J lost 4; bases outside the gene matches: 4. In germline, CDR1 is GTSNPN, CDR2 SVGIG (reference sequence). CDR3 DNA: TGTGCCTGGAGTGGGGACAGGGGACAGTACGAGCAGTACTTC. Translating gives CAWSGDRGQYEQYF.

This chain connects TRBV28 to TRBJ2-7, with 7 bases that match TRBD2. Germline CDR1 is MDHEN and CDR2 is SYDVKM. This CDR3 is 20 amino acids long. The junction had 28 bases not matched to a gene; V was cut back by 4 bases and J by 7 bases. This CDR3 reads CASSSRISLLAASGLREQYF. The CDR3 nucleotides are TGTGCCAGCAGTTCCCGAATCAGTTTATTAGCGGCTAGCGGCTTACGGGAGCAGTACTTC.

This clone was seen repeatedly, ten times or more. The V call is TRBV3-1, the J call TRBJ2-3; no clear D. CDR1 LGHDT and CDR2 YNNKEL come from the germline V gene (reference sequence). Trimming cost V 4 bases and J 4 bases, with 12 bases left between them. The length of the CDR3 is 14 residues. The CDR3 region has the DNA TGTGCCAGCAGCCTCCGGGTCCGTGCAGATACGCAGTATTTT. It yields the protein CASSLRVRADTQYF.

This clone was seen ten or more times. The chain is built from TRBV7-2 and TRBJ1-5; no definite D call. V was trimmed by 1 base and J by 1 base, leaving 14 bases between them. Germline V gene lookup returns CDR1 SGHTA and CDR2 FQGNSA. The CDR3 has 17 residues. CDR3 residues: CASSLGASPSSNQPQHF. The CDR3 nucleotides are TGTGCCAGCAGCTTAGGCGCCAGCCCTTCGAGCAATCAGCCCCAGCATTTT.

The chain carries TRBV28 and TRBJ2-5, with D perhaps assigned TRBD1 or TRBD2 (5 bases each). Germline V lookup: CDR1 MDHEN, CDR2 SYDVKM. Trimming cost V 7 bases and J 5 bases, with 17 bases left between them. The CDR3 totals 14 residues. The CDR3 region is CASTSVLGVETQYF. The DNA for the CDR3 is TGTGCCAGCACTTCAGTACTAGGGGTGGAGACCCAGTACTTC.

This clone has only a few counts. The CDR3 loop is CASSEDRSSNYGYTF. The CDR3 bases are TGTGCCAGCAGTGAAGACAGGTCCTCTAACTATGGCTACACCTTC. V gene TRBV6-1 combines with J gene TRBJ1-2; possibly TRBD1 for D (5 bases). The germline gives CDR1 MNHNS, CDR2 SASEGT. Trimming pared 1 base from V and 0 bases from J, leaving 9 bases between. The CDR3 is 15 amino acids.